The clone carrying this TCR beta chain was seen more than once but under ten times. No antigen is known for it. The data belong to a study of T-cell memory formation after mild COVID-19. Findings and limits, study-wide: Contracting CD8+ clones were enriched in EMRA, CD4+ mainly in CM and EM. Cross-reactive memory seemingly joined, as some responding clones were found in pre-infection memory. Later expanders leaned CD4+, whereas day 15 to 85 contracting clones were balanced CD4/CD8.

The 5'RACE method, run with constant-segment primers, produced TCR alpha and TCR beta cDNA libraries (carrying sample barcodes and UMIs). TCRdb redid the calling of the 5' RACE reads with MiXCR, one entry per CDR3 protein. The sample lists some 320,000 distinct CDR3 sequences, roughly an eighth occurring once. Sequences were obtained from PBMCs or a T cell subset sorted from them (not recorded which). The TCR was taken from a man between 18 and 35 years old who had mild COVID-19 (a few samples of this study predate the infection). Cell type and time point are not known.

CDR3 nucleotide sequence: TGTGCCACCAGAGGGTTCCGGGGGGCAACAGATACGCAGTATTTT. Amino acids: CATRGFRGATDTQYF. The chain links TRBV6-5 to TRBJ2-3; TRBD2 might be the D (7 bases). CDR3 length: 15 residues. Germline V gene sequence: CDR1 MNHEY, CDR2 SVGAGI. V was trimmed by 10 bases and J by 3 bases, leaving 20 bases between them.